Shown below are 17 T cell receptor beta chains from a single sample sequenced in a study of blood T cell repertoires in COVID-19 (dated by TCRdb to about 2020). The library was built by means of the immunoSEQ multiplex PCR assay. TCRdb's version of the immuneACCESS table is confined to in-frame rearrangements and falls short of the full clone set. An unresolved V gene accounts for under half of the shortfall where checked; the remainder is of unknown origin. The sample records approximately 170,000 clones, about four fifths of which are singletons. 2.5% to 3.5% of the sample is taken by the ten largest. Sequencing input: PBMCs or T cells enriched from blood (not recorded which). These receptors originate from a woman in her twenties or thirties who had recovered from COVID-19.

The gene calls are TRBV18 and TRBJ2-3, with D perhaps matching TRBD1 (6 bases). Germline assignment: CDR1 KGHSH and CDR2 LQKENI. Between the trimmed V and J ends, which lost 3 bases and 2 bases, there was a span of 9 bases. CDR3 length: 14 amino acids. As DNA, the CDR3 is TGTGCCAGCTCACCTGGACAGATCACAGATACGCAGTATTTT. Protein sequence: CASSPGQITDTQYF.

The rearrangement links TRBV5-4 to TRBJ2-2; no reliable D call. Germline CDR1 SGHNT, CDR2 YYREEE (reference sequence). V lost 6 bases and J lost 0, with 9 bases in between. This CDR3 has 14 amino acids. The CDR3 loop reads CASTSATNTGELFF. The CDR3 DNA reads TGTGCCAGCACAAGCGCAACGAACACCGGGGAGCTGTTTTTT.

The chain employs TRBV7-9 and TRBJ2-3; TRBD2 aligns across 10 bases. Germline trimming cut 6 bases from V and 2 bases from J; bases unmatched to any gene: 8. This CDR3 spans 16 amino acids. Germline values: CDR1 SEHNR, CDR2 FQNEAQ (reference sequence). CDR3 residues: CASSPKLAGNTDTQYF. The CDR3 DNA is TGTGCCAGCAGTCCAAAACTAGCGGGGAACACAGATACGCAGTATTTT. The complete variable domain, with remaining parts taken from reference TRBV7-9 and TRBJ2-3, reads DTGVSQNPRHKITKRGQNVTFRCDPISEHNRLYWYRQTLGQGPEFLTYFQNEAQLEKSRLLSDRFSAERPKGSFSTLEIQRTEQGDSAMYLCASSPKLAGNTDTQYFGPGTRLTVL.

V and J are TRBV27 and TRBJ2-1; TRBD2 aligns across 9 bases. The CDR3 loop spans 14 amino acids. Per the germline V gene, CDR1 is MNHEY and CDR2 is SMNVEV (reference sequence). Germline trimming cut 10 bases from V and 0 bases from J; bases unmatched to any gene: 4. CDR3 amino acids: CATGAGGSYNEQFF. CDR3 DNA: TGTGCCACCGGAGCGGGAGGCTCCTACAATGAGCAGTTCTTC.

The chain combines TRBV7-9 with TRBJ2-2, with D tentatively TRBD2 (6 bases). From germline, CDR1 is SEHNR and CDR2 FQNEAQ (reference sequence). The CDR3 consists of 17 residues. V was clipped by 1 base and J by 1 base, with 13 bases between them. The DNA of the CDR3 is TGTGCCAGCAGCTTAGTGTTGGGCGGGGAGAACACCGGGGAGCTGTTTTTT. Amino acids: CASSLVLGGENTGELFF. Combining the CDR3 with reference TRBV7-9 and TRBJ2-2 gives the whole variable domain DTGVSQNPRHKITKRGQNVTFRCDPISEHNRLYWYRQTLGQGPEFLTYFQNEAQLEKSRLLSDRFSAERPKGSFSTLEIQRTEQGDSAMYLCASSLVLGGENTGELFFGEGSRLTVL.

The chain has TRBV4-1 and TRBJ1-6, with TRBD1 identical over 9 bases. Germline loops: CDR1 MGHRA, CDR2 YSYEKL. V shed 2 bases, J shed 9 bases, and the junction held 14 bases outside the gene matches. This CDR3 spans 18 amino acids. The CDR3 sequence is CASSQLSRDRVVISPLHF. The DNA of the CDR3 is TGCGCCAGCAGCCAACTTTCGAGGGACAGGGTGGTGATTTCACCCCTCCACTTT.

CDR3 DNA: TGTGCCAGCAGCTTGGAGCTAGCAGCCACAGATACGCAGTATTTT. Translated: CASSLELAATDTQYF. The V call is TRBV5-8, the J call TRBJ2-3, with D possibly TRBD2 on 5 matching bases. The CDR3 consists of 15 residues. Trimming took off 0 bases at V and 2 bases at J, with 10 bases between the two ends. Germline V gene lookup returns CDR1 SGHTS and CDR2 YDEGEE. Looking up the rest from reference TRBV5-8 and TRBJ2-3 gives the full variable domain: EAGVTQSPTHLIKTRGQQATLRCSPISGHTSVYWYQQALGLGLQFLLWYDEGEERNRGNFPPRFSGRQFPNYSSELNVNALELEDSALYLCASSLELAATDTQYFGPGTRLTVL.

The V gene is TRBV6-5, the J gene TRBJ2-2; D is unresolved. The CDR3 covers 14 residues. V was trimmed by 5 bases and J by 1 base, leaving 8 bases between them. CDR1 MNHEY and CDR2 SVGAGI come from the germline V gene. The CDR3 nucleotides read TGTGCCAGCAGTCTCCGACAGAACACCGGGGAGCTGTTTTTT. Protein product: CASSLRQNTGELFF.

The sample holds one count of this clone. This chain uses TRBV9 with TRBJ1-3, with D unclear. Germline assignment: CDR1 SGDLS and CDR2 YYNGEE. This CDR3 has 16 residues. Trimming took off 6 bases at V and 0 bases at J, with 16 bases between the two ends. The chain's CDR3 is CASTNPGAVSGNTIYF. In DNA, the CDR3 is TGTGCCAGCACCAACCCGGGAGCAGTCTCTGGAAACACCATATATTTT.

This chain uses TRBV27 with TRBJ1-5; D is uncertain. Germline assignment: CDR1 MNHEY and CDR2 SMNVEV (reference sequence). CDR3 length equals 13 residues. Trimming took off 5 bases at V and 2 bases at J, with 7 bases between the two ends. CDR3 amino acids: CASSNSGNQPQHF. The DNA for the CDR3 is TGTGCCAGCAGTAACTCGGGCAATCAGCCCCAGCATTTT.

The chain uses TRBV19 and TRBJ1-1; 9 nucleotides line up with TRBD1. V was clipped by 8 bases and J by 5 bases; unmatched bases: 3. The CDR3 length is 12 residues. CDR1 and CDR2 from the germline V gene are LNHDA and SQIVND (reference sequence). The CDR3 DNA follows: TGTGCCAGTCTCGGGACAGGGACTGAAGCTTTCTTT. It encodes CASLGTGTEAFF. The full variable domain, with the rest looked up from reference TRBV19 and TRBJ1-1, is DGGITQSPKYLFRKEGQNVTLSCEQNLNHDAMYWYRQDPGQGLRLIYYSQIVNDFQKGDIAEGYSVSREKKESFPLTVTSAQKNPTAFYLCASLGTGTEAFFGQGTRLTVV.

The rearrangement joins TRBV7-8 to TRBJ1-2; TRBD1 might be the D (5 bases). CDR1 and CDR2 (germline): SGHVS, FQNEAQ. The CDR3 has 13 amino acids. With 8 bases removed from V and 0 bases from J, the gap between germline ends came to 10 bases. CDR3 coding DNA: TGTGCCAGCGGGGGGAGTTCTAACTATGGCTACACCTTC. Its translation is CASGGSSNYGYTF.

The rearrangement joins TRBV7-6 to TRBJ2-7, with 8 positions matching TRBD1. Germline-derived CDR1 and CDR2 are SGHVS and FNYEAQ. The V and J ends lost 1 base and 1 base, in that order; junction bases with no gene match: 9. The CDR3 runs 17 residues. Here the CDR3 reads CASSLGGTGTLSYEQYF. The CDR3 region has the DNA TGTGCCAGCAGCTTAGGGGGGACAGGAACACTATCCTACGAGCAGTACTTC.

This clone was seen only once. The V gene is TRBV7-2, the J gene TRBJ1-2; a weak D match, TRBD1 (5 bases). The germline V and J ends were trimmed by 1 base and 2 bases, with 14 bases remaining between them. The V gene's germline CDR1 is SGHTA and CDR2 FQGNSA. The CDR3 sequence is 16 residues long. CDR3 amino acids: CASSLVSAGRNYGYTF. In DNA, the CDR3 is TGTGCCAGCAGCTTAGTGTCGGCAGGGCGAAACTATGGCTACACCTTC.

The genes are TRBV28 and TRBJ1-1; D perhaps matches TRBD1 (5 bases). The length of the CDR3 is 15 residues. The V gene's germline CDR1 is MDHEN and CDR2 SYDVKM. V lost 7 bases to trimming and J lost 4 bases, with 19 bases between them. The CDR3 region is CASTLTGGLGTEAFF. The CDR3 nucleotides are TGTGCCAGCACCCTTACCGGGGGATTGGGCACTGAAGCTTTCTTT.

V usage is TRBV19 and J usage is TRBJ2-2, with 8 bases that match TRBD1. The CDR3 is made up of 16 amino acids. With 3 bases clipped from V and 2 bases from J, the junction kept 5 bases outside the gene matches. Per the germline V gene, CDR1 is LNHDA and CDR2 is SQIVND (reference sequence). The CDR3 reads CASSISGGTNTGELFF. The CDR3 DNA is TGTGCCAGTAGTATTTCAGGGGGCACCAACACCGGGGAGCTGTTTTTT.

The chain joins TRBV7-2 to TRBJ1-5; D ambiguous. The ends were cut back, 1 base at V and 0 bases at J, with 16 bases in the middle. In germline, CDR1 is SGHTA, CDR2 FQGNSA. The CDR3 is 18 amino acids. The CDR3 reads CASSLVSVVKNSNQPQHF. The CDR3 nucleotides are TGTGCCAGCAGCTTAGTCTCAGTGGTTAAGAATAGCAATCAGCCCCAGCATTTT.